The source of this TCR beta chain is a study of beta chain features in type 1 diabetes. Overall study: Patients shared similar age, gender and cell yields with healthy donors.

Findings and limits, study-wide: Shortening of TCRB CDR3s, moderate but significant, appeared in all four CD4+ subsets of Type 1 diabetes patients.

Turning to this clone: The antigen is unknown.

Deletions cut 0 bases from V and 5 bases from J, with 10 bases between. The CDR3 contains 14 residues. Germline V gene sequence: CDR1 SGHAT, CDR2 FQNNGV. Isolated RNA was reverse transcribed in full, so expressed TCRB transcripts were sequenced. Produced via immunoSEQ multiplex PCR; TCRdb's table is partial and in-frame only. The sample records about 230,000 clones, 16% being singletons. The rearrangement uses TRBV11-2 and TRBJ2-5, with D perhaps TRBD2 (5 bases). This clonotype originated in a man aged 25-40 years with type 1 diabetes. Sequences were obtained from naive CD4+ T cells from blood. CDR3 sequence: CASSLEREGETQYF. The CDR3 bases are TGTGCCAGCAGCTTAGAGAGGGAAGGGGAGACCCAGTACTTC. Full variable domain (missing parts from reference TRBV11-2 and TRBJ2-5): EAGVAQSPRYKIIEKRQSVAFWCNPISGHATLYWYQQILGQGPKLLIQFQNNGVVDDSQLPKDRFSAERLKGVDSTLKIQPAKLEDSAVYLCASSLEREGETQYFGPGTRLLVL.